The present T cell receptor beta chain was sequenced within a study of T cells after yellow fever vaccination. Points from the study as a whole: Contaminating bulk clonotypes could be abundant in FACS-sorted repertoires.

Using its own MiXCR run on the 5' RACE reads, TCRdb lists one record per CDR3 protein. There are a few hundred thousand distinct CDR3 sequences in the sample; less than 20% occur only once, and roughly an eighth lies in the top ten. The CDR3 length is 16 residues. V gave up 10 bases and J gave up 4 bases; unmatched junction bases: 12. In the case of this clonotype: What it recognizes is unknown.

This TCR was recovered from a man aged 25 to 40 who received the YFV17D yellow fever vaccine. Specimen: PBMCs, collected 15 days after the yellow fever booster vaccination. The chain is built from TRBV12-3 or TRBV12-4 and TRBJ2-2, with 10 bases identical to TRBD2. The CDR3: CATLEREGPGTGELFF. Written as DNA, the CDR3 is TGTGCCACCCTAGAGCGGGAGGGCCCCGGCACCGGGGAGCTGTTTTTT.